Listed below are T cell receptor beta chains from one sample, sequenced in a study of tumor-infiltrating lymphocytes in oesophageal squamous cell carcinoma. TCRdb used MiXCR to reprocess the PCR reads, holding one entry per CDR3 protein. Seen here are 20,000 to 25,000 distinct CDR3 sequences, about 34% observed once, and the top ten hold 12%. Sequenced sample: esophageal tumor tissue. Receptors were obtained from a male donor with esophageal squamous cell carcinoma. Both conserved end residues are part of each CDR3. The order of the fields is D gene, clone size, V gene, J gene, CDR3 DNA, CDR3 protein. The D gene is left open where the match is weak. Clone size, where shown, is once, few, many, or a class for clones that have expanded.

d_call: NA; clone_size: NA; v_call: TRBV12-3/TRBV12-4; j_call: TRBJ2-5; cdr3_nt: TGTGCCAGCAGGTCAGGGAGCCCGGAGACCCAGTACTTC; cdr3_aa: CASRSGSPETQYF
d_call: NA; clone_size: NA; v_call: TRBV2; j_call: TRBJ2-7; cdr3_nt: TGTGCCAGCAAGTCATATGTGAACTCCTACGAGCAGTACTTC; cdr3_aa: CASKSYVNSYEQYF
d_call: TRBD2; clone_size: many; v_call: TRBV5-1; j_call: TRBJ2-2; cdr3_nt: TGCGCCAGCAGCTTGGGAACTAGCGGGACAACCGGGGAGCTGTTTTTT; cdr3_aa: CASSLGTSGTTGELFF
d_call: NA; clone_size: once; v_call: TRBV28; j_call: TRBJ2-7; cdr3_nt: TGTGCCAGCATTAGGAGGGACCTCTACGAGCAGTACTTC; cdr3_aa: CASIRRDLYEQYF
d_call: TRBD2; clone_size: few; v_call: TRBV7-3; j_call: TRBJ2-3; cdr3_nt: TGTGCCAGCAGCTTTGGGACTAGCGGGACCGGAGATACGCAGTATTTT; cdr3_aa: CASSFGTSGTGDTQYF
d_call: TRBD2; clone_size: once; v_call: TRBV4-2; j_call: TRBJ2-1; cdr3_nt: TGTGCCAGCAGCCAAGAAAGGACTAGCGGGAACTACGAGCAGTTCTTC; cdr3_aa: CASSQERTSGNYEQFF
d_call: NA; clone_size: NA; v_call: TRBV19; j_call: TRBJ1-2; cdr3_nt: TGTGCCAGTAGTATAGGACAGGCGGTCGGTGGCTACACCTTC; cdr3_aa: CASSIGQAVGGYTF
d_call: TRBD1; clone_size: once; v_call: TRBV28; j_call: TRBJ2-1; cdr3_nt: TGTGCCAGCAGTTCCTCTTCAGGGGGCTTCTACAATGAGCAGTTCTTC; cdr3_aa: CASSSSSGGFYNEQFF
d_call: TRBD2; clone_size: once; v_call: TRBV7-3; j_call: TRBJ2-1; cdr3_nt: TGTGCCAGCAGCTCGAGAGCGGGAGGTACCCAACAACGAAATGAGCAGTTCTTC; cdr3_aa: CASSSRAGGTQQRNEQFF
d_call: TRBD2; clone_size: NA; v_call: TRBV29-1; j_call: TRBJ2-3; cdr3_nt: TGCAGCGTTCCAGGGAGTTGGTGGACTAGCGATGGTACAGATACGCAGTATTTT; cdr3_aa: CSVPGSWWTSDGTDTQYF
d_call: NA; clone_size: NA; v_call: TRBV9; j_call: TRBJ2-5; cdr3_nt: TGTGCCAGCAGCTCCCAAGGGGGGGGTTTTCAGGAGACCCAGTACTTC; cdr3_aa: CASSSQGGGFQETQYF
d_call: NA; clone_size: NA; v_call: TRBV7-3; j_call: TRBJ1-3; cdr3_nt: TGTGCCAGCAGCTTAAATACTGGAAACACCATATATTTT; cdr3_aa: CASSLNTGNTIYF
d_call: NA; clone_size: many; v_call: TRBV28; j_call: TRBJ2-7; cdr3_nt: TGTGCCAGCAGTCCCCCCAGCAGGGTAGGTCGCGAGCAGTACTTC; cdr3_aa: CASSPPSRVGREQYF
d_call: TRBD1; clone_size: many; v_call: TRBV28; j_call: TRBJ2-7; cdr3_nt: TGTGCCAGCAGTTTCCCGGGACAGGGTTTCCACGAGCAGTACTTC; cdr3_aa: CASSFPGQGFHEQYF
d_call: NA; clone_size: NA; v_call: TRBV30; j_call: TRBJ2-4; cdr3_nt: TGTGCCTGGAGCCAAGAGACAGTCCTAAATTCACCCCTCCACTTC; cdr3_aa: CAWSQETVLNSPLHF
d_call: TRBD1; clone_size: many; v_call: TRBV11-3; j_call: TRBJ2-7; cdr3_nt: TGTGCCAGCAGCCCGGGACAGAACTACGAGCAGTACTTC; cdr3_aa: CASSPGQNYEQYF
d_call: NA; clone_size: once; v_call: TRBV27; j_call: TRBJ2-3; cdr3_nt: TGTGCCAGCAGTTTAGGAGGGGCTGGGACAGATACGCAGTATTTT; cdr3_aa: CASSLGGAGTDTQYF
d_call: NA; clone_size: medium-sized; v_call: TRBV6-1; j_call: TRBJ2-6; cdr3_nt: TGTGCCAGCAGTGACAGGGGCTCTGGGGCCAACGTCCTGACTTTC; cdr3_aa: CASSDRGSGANVLTF
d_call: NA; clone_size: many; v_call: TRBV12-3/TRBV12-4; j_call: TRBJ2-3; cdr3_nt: TGTGCCAGCAGTTTTGGGCGGGGCAGTAGGGCAGATACGCAGTATTTT; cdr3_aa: CASSFGRGSRADTQYF
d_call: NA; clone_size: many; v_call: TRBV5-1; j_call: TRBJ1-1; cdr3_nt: TGCGCCAGCAGCTTGGGGACGGGTGACACTTTCTTT; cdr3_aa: CASSLGTGDTFF
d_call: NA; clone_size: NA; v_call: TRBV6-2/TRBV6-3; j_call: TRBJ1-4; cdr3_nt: TGTGCCAGCAGTTACTCCGGCAGGGTGAATAATGAAAAACTGTTTTTT; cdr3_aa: CASSYSGRVNNEKLFF
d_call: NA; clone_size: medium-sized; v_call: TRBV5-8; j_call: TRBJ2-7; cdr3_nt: TGTGCCAGCAGCCTTGGGGAGCCATTTCTCAGAGGTTACGAGCAGTACTTC; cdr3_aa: CASSLGEPFLRGYEQYF
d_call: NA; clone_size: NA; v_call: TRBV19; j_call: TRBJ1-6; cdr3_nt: TGTGCCAGTAGAGATGGTCCCGGGACACCCGAGTCCTATAATTCACCCCTCCACTTT; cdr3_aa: CASRDGPGTPESYNSPLHF
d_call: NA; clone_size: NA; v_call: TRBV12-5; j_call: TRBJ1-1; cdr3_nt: TGTGCTAGTGGTTTGAACACTGAAGCTTTCTTT; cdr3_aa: CASGLNTEAFF
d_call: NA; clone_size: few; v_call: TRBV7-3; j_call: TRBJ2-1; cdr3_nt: TGTGCCAGCAGCTTAACTGTAAGCTCCTACAATGAGCAGTTCTTC; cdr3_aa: CASSLTVSSYNEQFF
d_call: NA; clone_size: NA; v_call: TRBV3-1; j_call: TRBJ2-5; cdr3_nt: TGTGCCAGCAGCCAAGATATAAAGGCCCTTGGGCAGTACTTC; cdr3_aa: CASSQDIKALGQYF
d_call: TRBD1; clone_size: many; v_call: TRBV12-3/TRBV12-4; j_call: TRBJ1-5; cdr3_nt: TGTGCCAGCAGATCCGGGACAGGGGACCAGCCCCAGCATTTT; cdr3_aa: CASRSGTGDQPQHF
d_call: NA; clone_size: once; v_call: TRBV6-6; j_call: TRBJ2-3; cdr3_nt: TGTGCCAGCAGTTACTCGAATGTCGTCACAGATACGCAGTATTTT; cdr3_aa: CASSYSNVVTDTQYF
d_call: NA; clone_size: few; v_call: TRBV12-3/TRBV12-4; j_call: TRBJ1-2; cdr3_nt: TGTGCCAGCAGTTTTCTATCCACTAACTATGGCTACACCTTC; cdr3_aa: CASSFLSTNYGYTF
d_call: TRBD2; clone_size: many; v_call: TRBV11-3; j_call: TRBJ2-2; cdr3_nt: TGTGCCAGCAGCCGCGGCGGGAGTACGAACACCGGGGAGCTGTTTTTT; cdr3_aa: CASSRGGSTNTGELFF
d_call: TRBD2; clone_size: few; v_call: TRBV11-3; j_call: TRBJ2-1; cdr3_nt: TGTGCCAGCAACTCGGGGGGAATGGATGAGCAGTTCTTC; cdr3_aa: CASNSGGMDEQFF
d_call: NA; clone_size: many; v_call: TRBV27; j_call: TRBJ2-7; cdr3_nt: TGTGCCAGCAGATACAGGGAGTCCTACGAGCAGTACTTC; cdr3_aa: CASRYRESYEQYF
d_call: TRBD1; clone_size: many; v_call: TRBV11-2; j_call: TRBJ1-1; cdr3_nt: TGTGCCAGCAACCGACAGGGGGCAGGGTTCACTGAAGCTTTCTTT; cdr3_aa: CASNRQGAGFTEAFF
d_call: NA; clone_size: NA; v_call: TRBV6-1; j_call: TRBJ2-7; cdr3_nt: TGTGCCAGCAGTGAAGCCTTGAGGTACGAGCAGTACTTC; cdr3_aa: CASSEALRYEQYF
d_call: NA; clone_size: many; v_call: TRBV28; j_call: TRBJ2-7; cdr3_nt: TGTGCCAGCAGCGGAACCTACGAGCAGTACTTC; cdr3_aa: CASSGTYEQYF
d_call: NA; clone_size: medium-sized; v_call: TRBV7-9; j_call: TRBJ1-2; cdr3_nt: TGTGCCAGCAGCACCTCGGGGCTGAGCTATGGCTACACCTTC; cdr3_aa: CASSTSGLSYGYTF
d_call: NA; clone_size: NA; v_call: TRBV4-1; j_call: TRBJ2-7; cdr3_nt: TGCGCCAGCAGCCAGGAACAGTGGGGGGCGAATTACAATGAGCAGTACTTC; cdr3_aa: CASSQEQWGANYNEQYF
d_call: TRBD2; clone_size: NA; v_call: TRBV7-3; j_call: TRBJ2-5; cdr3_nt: TGTGCCAGCAGCTTCGATAGGACTAGACACCAAGAGACCCAGTACTTC; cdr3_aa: CASSFDRTRHQETQYF
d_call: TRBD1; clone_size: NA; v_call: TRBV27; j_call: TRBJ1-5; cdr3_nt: TGTGCCAGCAGTTTATCGCGGGGACAGCGCAATCAGCCCCAGCATTTT; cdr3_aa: CASSLSRGQRNQPQHF
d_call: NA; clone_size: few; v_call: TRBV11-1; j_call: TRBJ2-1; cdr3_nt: TGTGCCAGCAGCTCGAGACTAGTCCCCTACAATGAGCAGTTCTTC; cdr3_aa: CASSSRLVPYNEQFF
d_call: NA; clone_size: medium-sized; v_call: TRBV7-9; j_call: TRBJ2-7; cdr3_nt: TGTGCCAGCAGCTTCTTAGGTATCGACGAGCAGTACTTC; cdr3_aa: CASSFLGIDEQYF
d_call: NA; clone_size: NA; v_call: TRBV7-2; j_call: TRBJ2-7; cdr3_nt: TGTGCCAGCAGCTTAGACGGGGGAGGTCCCCACGAGCAGTACTTC; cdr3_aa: CASSLDGGGPHEQYF
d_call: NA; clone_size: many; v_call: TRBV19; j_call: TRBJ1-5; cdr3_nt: TGTGCCAGTAGTCGACAGCACAATCAGCCCCAGCATTTT; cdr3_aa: CASSRQHNQPQHF
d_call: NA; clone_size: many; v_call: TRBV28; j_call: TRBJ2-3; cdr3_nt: TGTGCCAGCAGTTTTCTGTGGGCGGGAAGTGAGGATACGCAGTATTTT; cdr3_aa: CASSFLWAGSEDTQYF
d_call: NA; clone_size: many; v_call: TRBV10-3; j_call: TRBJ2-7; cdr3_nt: TGTGCCATCAGTGGTGCGGGGTTCTACGAGCAGTACTTC; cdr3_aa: CAISGAGFYEQYF
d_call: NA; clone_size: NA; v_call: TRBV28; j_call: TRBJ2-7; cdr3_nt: TGTGCCAGCAGGCTGGGGGGCTCCTACAATGAGCAGTACTTC; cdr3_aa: CASRLGGSYNEQYF
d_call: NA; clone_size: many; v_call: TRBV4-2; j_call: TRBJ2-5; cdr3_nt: TGTGCCAGTCTTTCGGGGGACACCCAATACTTC; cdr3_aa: CASLSGDTQYF
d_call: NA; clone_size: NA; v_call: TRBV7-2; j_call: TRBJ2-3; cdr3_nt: TGTGCCAGCAGCCCAGACTCCAGCGGTTACACAGATACGCAGTATTTT; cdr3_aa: CASSPDSSGYTDTQYF
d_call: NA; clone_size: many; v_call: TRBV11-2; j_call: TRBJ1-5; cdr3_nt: TGTGCCAGCAGCTTAGGTAGCAATCAGCCCCAGCATTTT; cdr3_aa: CASSLGSNQPQHF
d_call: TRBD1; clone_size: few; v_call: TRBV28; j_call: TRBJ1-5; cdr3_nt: TGTGCCAGCAACCCCGGGACAGGGGGCGGTCAGCCCCAGCATTTT; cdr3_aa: CASNPGTGGGQPQHF
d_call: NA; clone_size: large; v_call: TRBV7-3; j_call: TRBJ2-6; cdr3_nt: TGTGCCAGCAGCCCGCCTGGGAGTTCTGGGGCCAACGTCCTGACTTTC; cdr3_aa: CASSPPGSSGANVLTF
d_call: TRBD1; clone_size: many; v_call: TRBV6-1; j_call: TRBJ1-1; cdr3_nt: TGTGCCAGCAGTCTGGGACAGGGGGCTGCTGAAGCTTTCTTT; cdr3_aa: CASSLGQGAAEAFF